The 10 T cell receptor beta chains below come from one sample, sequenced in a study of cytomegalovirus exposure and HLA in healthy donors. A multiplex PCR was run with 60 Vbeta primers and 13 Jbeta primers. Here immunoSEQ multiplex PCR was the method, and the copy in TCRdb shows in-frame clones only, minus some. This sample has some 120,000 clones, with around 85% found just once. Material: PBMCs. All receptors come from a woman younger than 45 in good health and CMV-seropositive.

The CDR3 nucleotides are TGTGCCAGCAGTTACCGACTAGCGTACCAAGAGACCCAGTACTTC. This codes for CASSYRLAYQETQYF. The chain carries TRBV6-6 and TRBJ2-5; 8 nucleotides align to TRBD2. From germline, CDR1 is MNHNY and CDR2 SVGAGI (reference sequence). The trim removed 2 bases at V and 0 bases at J, leaving 2 bases unmatched. The CDR3 is 15 amino acids.

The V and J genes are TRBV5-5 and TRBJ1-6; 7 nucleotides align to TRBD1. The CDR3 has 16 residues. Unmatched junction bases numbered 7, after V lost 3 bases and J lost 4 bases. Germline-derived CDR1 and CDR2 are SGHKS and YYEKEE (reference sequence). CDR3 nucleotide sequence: TGTGCCAGCAGCTCCGGGACAGAGGTTTATAATTCACCCCTCCACTTT. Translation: CASSSGTEVYNSPLHF.

The CDR3 loop reads CASSSGGHTEAFF. The CDR3 region has the DNA TGTGCCAGCAGCTCGGGGGGGCACACTGAAGCTTTCTTT. The chain recombines TRBV2 with TRBJ1-1, with D maybe TRBD1 (6 bases). Germline loops: CDR1 SNHLY, CDR2 FYNNEI. The CDR3 sequence is 13 residues long. V was trimmed by 6 bases and J by 3 bases, leaving 11 bases between them.

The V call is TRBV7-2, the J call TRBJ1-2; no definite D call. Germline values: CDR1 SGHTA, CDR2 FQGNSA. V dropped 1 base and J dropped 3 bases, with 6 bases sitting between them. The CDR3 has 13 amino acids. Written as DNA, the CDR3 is TGTGCCAGCAGCTTAGGTAGATACTATGGCTACACCTTC. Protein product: CASSLGRYYGYTF.

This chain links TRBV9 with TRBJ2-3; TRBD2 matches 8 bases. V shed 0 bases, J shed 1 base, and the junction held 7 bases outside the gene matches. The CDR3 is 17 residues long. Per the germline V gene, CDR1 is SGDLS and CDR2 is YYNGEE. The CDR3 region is CASSVATAGGGTDTQYF. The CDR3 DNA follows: TGTGCCAGCAGCGTAGCTACTGCGGGGGGCGGCACAGATACGCAGTATTTT.

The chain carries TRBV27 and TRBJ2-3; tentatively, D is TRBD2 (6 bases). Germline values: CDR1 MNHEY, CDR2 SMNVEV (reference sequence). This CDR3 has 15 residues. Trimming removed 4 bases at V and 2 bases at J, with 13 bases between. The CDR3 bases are TGTGCCAGCAGTTCGGGACTGGCCCCCACAGATACGCAGTATTTT. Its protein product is CASSSGLAPTDTQYF.

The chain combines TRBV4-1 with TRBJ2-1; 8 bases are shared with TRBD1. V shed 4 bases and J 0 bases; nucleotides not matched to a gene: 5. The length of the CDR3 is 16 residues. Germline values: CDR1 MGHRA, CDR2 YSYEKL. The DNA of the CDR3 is TGCGCCAGCAGCCCAGGGGGCACACCCTCCTACAATGAGCAGTTCTTC. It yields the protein CASSPGGTPSYNEQFF.

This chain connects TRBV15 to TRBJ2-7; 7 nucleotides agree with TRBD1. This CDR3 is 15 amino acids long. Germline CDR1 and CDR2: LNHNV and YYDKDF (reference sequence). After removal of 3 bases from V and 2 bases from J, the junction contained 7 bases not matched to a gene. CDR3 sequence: CATSRGTGEPYEQYF. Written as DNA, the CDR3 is TGTGCCACCAGCAGGGGTACAGGGGAACCCTACGAGCAGTACTTC. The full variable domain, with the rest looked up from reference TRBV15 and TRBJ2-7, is DAMVIQNPRYQVTQFGKPVTLSCSQTLNHNVMYWYQQKSSQAPKLLFHYYDKDFNNEADTPDNFQSRRPNTSFCFLDIRSPGLGDTAMYLCATSRGTGEPYEQYFGPGTRLTVT.

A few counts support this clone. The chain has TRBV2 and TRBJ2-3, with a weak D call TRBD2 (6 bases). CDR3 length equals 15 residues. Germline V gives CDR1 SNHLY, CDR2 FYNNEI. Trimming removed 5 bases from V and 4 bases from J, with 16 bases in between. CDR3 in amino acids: CASSFFGGFADTQYF. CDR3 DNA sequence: TGTGCCAGCAGTTTCTTTGGGGGGTTCGCAGATACGCAGTATTTT.

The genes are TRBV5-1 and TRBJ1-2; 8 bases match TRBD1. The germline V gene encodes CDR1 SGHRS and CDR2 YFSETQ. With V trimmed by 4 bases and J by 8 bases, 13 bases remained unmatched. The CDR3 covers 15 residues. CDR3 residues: CASSDGTGDLEGYTF. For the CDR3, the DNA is TGCGCCAGCAGCGACGGGACAGGTGATCTAGAGGGCTACACCTTC.